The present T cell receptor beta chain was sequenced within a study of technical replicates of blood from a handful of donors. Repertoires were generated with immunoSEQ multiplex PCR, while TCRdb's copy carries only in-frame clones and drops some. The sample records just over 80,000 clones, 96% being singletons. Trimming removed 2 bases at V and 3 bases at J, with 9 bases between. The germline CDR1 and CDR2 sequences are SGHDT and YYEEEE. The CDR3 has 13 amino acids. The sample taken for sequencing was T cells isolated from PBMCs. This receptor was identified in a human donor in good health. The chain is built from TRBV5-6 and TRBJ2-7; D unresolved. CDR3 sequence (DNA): TGTGCCAGCAGCTTCCTTCAGGACTACGAGCAGTACTTC. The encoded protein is CASSFLQDYEQYF.